The T cell receptor (beta chain) under discussion was sequenced for a study of blood T cell repertoires in COVID-19. The overall study: Acute-phase and convalescent COVID-19 samples originated in the United States, Italy and Spain. PBMCs, B-cell-depleted T cells, or T cells were the source of the cDNA or gDNA that made up the material.

To note about this clone: Germline and junction disagree at one end, which may indicate a read error.

Authors' analysis steps: Amplification of reference gene primers provided the estimated nucleated cell counts. The repertoire was sequenced with immunoSEQ multiplex PCR; TCRdb's copy has only in-frame clones and lacks some. V, J and clone size reflect that table, while D and trimming were determined from the DNA. Seen here are roughly 45,000 clones, approximately 95% observed once, and the top ten hold more than 0.8%. Germline assignment: CDR1 SGHTA and CDR2 FQGNSA. CDR3 length: 12 amino acids. The Seattle site enrolled patients during active infection and followed them longitudinally. The sequence was obtained from a man in his sixties with COVID-19, enrolled during active disease. Specimen: peripheral blood. The gene calls are TRBV7-2 and TRBJ1-2, with D hard to call. The DNA for the CDR3 is TGTGCCAGCAGCTTAGCGCATGAGGCGTGCGCCTTC. Encoded protein: CASSLAHEACAF.